The 26 T cell receptor beta chains presented below share a single source sample, sequenced in a study of CD8+ T cells in alopecia areata. RNA was extracted and reverse transcribed into cDNA as the sequencing template. TCRdb's copy holds only in-frame clones and misses some; the assay was immunoSEQ multiplex PCR. The sample consists of about 220,000 clones, under 60% of them appearing once. Stated treatment: oral pan-JAK inhibitor, 5-10 mg twice daily. The sample consisted of CD4+ T cells sorted from blood, taken at week 4, from a patient treated with tofacitinib. The receptors originated from a human donor with alopecia areata.

The table lists this clone with a few counts. The chain has TRBV11-2 and TRBJ2-6, with 10 bases fitting TRBD1. The CDR3 is 18 residues long. Germline V gene lookup returns CDR1 SGHAT and CDR2 FQNNGV. V lost 5 bases to trimming and J lost 2 bases; unmatched junction nucleotides: 9. CDR3 loop: CASSPRDRGAPGANVLTF. The CDR3 DNA reads as TGTGCCAGCAGCCCCCGGGACAGGGGTGCCCCTGGGGCCAACGTCCTGACTTTC.

The chain has TRBV6-6 and TRBJ2-5; D possibly matches TRBD1 or TRBD2 (7 bases each). The CDR3 loop spans 14 amino acids. V was clipped by 8 bases and J by 10 bases, with 23 bases between them. Per the germline V gene, CDR1 is MNHNY and CDR2 is SVGAGI (reference sequence). The CDR3 DNA reads as TGTGCCAGCCGATTCGGGGGGACAGCGAATGACCAGTACTTC. Residues: CASRFGGTANDQYF.

V gene TRBV25-1 combines with J gene TRBJ2-1; TRBD2 is a possible D gene (5 bases). V lost 1 base and J 9 bases, leaving 7 bases between the germline ends. Germline values: CDR1 MGHDK, CDR2 SYGVNS. The CDR3 is 12 amino acids. CDR3 loop: CASSESGFEQFF. For the CDR3, the DNA is TGTGCCAGCAGTGAATCGGGGTTTGAGCAGTTCTTC.

This clone was detected a few times. J is TRBJ1-4 and V is TRBV6-6; 9 bases fit TRBD1. The CDR3 is 15 residues long. Germline trimming cut 10 bases from V and 8 bases from J; bases unmatched to any gene: 14. CDR1 and CDR2 from the germline V gene are MNHNY and SVGAGI (reference sequence). The CDR3 nucleotides read TGTGCCACCCAAAGAACGGGACAGGGAAACGAAAAACTGTTTTTT. It yields the protein CATQRTGQGNEKLFF.

This chain joins TRBV5-1 and TRBJ2-7; D is undetermined. The CDR3 spans 13 residues. V was cut by 0 bases and J by 5 bases, with 9 bases left in between. Germline CDR1 SGHRS, CDR2 YFSETQ. CDR3 in DNA: TGCGCCAGCAGCTTGGGGACGGTAAACGAGCAGTACTTC. This gives the protein CASSLGTVNEQYF.

CDR3 in amino acids: CAWRTRGTGKDTQYF. The CDR3 DNA reads as TGTGCCTGGAGGACCCGAGGGACAGGGAAAGATACGCAGTATTTT. The chain has TRBV30 and TRBJ2-3; 9 nucleotides agree with TRBD1. This CDR3 contains 15 residues. From germline, CDR1 is GTSNPN and CDR2 SVGIG (reference sequence). The junction had 9 bases not matched to a gene; V was cut back by 3 bases and J by 5 bases.

The gene calls are TRBV4-3 and TRBJ1-2; 9 bases agree with TRBD1. Germline V lookup: CDR1 LGHNA, CDR2 YSLEER. This CDR3 is built from 15 residues. V dropped 2 bases and J dropped 8; count of bases not matched to a gene: 9. Here the CDR3 DNA reads TGCGCCAGCAGCCAATCACCGGGACAGGGTGTAGGCTACACCTTC. Its translation: CASSQSPGQGVGYTF.

This sequence joins TRBV6-5 and TRBJ1-2, with D tentatively TRBD1 (6 bases). V lost 9 bases and J lost 4, with 15 bases in between. Germline V gene data show CDR1 as MNHEY and CDR2 as SVGAGI. This CDR3 has 13 residues. Here the CDR3 reads CASQDSLSYGYTF. The CDR3 DNA follows: TGTGCCAGTCAGGACAGTCTCTCCTATGGCTACACCTTC.

J is TRBJ1-2 and V is TRBV27; D is possibly TRBD1 (5 bases). The V end was cut by 6 bases, the J end by 4 bases, with 12 bases between. CDR1 MNHEY and CDR2 SMNVEV come from the germline V gene (reference sequence). The CDR3 spans 13 residues. The CDR3 spells CASRNRGGYGYTF. The CDR3 DNA is TGTGCCAGCAGGAATAGGGGTGGCTATGGCTACACCTTC.

The sample holds one count of this clone. V and J are TRBV5-6 and TRBJ1-1; possible D gene TRBD1, 6 bases. The CDR3 runs 15 residues. Per germline, CDR1 SGHDT and CDR2 YYEEEE. Trimming shortened V by 4 bases and J by 5 bases, and 18 bases separated the two germline ends. CDR3 DNA: TGTGCCAGCAGCCGGAAGACAGGCAGAGGGACTGAAGCTTTCTTT. Protein sequence: CASSRKTGRGTEAFF.

A few counts support this clone. The chain recombines TRBV15 with TRBJ1-4; 9 nucleotides line up with TRBD1. CDR3 size: 14 residues. CDR1 is LNHNV and CDR2 is YYDKDF in the germline V gene (reference sequence). V was clipped by 5 bases and J by 7 bases; unmatched bases: 5. The CDR3 sequence is CATSPGQGGEKLFF. CDR3 coding DNA: TGTGCCACCAGCCCGGGACAGGGTGGTGAAAAACTGTTTTTT.

This rearrangement joins TRBV19 to TRBJ2-1; D could derive from TRBD1 or TRBD2 (5 bases each). Germline values: CDR1 LNHDA, CDR2 SQIVND (reference sequence). This CDR3 region has 14 residues. The V and J ends lost 7 bases and 5 bases respectively, with 15 bases between them. CDR3 protein: CASKGRGAHNEQFF. CDR3 DNA: TGTGCCAGTAAGGGTCGAGGGGCCCACAATGAGCAGTTCTTC.

This clone was seen once. The V gene is TRBV15, the J gene TRBJ2-4; unclear D gene. In germline, CDR1 is LNHNV, CDR2 YYDKDF (reference sequence). The V end was cut by 8 bases, the J end by 6 bases, with 8 bases between. There are 11 residues in the CDR3. The CDR3 spells CATQDGNIQYF. The DNA of the CDR3 is TGTGCCACCCAGGACGGAAACATTCAGTACTTC.

The genes are TRBV29-1 and TRBJ1-1, with TRBD1 as a possible D gene (6 bases). V lost 6 bases, J lost 4 bases, and 12 bases lay in between. The CDR3 contains 12 residues. Per germline, CDR1 SQVTM and CDR2 ANQGSEA. CDR3 DNA sequence: TGCAGCGTGGTCCGGACAGCCACTGAAGCTTTCTTT. Its translation is CSVVRTATEAFF.

V usage is TRBV10-2 and J usage is TRBJ1-5; D might be TRBD1 (6 bases). From germline, CDR1 is WSHSY and CDR2 SAAADI. Deletions cut 8 bases from V and 7 bases from J, with 15 bases between. The CDR3 totals 13 residues. The CDR3 DNA reads TGCGCCAGCCGGGACATCGATAGGCAGCCCCAGCATTTT. Translation: CASRDIDRQPQHF.

V usage is TRBV15 and J usage is TRBJ1-5, with D hard to call. CDR3 length: 18 amino acids. The V end lost 1 base, the J end lost 1 base, and 17 bases lay between the germline ends. Germline-derived CDR1 and CDR2 are LNHNV and YYDKDF (reference sequence). The CDR3 protein is CATSRVALSAPSNQPQHF. CDR3 sequence (DNA): TGTGCCACCAGCAGAGTCGCCCTCTCTGCCCCGAGCAATCAGCCCCAGCATTTT.

This clone has just a few counts. The rearrangement uses TRBV29-1 and TRBJ2-7; TRBD1 matches 9 bases. The CDR3 has 13 amino acids. Trimming cost V 6 bases and J 3 bases; bases outside gene matches: 6. Germline loops: CDR1 SQVTM, CDR2 ANQGSEA. This chain's CDR3 is CSVGRQGGYEQYF. The CDR3 coding sequence is TGCAGCGTCGGTCGACAGGGGGGCTACGAGCAGTACTTC.

The chain employs TRBV15 and TRBJ2-2; 13 bases map to TRBD2. The CDR3 contains 17 residues. The V gene's germline CDR1 is LNHNV and CDR2 YYDKDF (reference sequence). Germline trimming cut 1 base from V and 7 bases from J; bases unmatched to any gene: 6. The chain's CDR3 is CATSRGPRLAGGGELFF. DNA for the CDR3: TGTGCCACCAGCAGAGGTCCCCGACTAGCGGGGGGCGGGGAGCTGTTTTTT. The entire variable domain, with the rest obtained from reference TRBV15 and TRBJ2-2, is as follows: DAMVIQNPRYQVTQFGKPVTLSCSQTLNHNVMYWYQQKSSQAPKLLFHYYDKDFNNEADTPDNFQSRRPNTSFCFLDIRSPGLGDTAMYLCATSRGPRLAGGGELFFGEGSRLTVL.

This chain links TRBV29-1 with TRBJ2-5, with D possibly TRBD1 on 6 matching bases. The V gene's germline CDR1 is SQVTM and CDR2 ANQGSEA. The CDR3 consists of 13 residues. Trimming left V 7 bases short and J 5 bases short, with 17 bases between. In DNA, the CDR3 is TGCAGCGCTTCCGGGACATTGGCGGAGACCCAGTACTTC. Encoded protein: CSASGTLAETQYF.

The V gene is TRBV9, the J gene TRBJ2-3; D possibly corresponds to TRBD2 (5 bases). V was pared by 2 bases and J by 0 bases, with 10 bases between. CDR3 size: 15 residues. The V gene's germline CDR1 is SGDLS and CDR2 YYNGEE. This CDR3 is CASSVGLPSTDTQYF. Here the CDR3 DNA reads TGTGCCAGCAGCGTCGGACTGCCTAGCACAGATACGCAGTATTTT.

This clone was counted between two and nine times. The chain couples TRBV4-3 to TRBJ2-7; a weak D match, TRBD1 (7 bases). Per the germline V gene, CDR1 is LGHNA and CDR2 is YSLEER. The CDR3 runs to 14 residues. V was cut by 1 base and J by 4 bases, with 11 bases left in between. CDR3 sequence: CASSQVSGGYEQYF. Here the CDR3 DNA reads TGCGCCAGCAGCCAAGTGTCAGGGGGGTACGAGCAGTACTTC.

This clone has ten or more counts. The chain combines TRBV28 with TRBJ2-1, with a possible D match to TRBD2 (5 bases). CDR3 length: 15 amino acids. Trimming cost V 6 bases and J 8 bases, with 20 bases left between them. CDR1 and CDR2 (germline): MDHEN, SYDVKM. As DNA, the CDR3 is TGTGCCAGCAGAACCTCGGGGTTATCGATCCATGAGCAGTTCTTC. It encodes CASRTSGLSIHEQFF.

The chain uses TRBV19 and TRBJ2-2; 8 bases align to TRBD1. This CDR3 contains 13 residues. The V segment lost 7 bases and the J segment 6 bases; nucleotides outside the gene matches: 4. Germline V gene lookup returns CDR1 LNHDA and CDR2 SQIVND (reference sequence). The CDR3 sequence: CASNGQGSGELFF. The CDR3 region has the DNA TGTGCCAGTAATGGACAGGGATCCGGGGAGCTGTTTTTT.

The chain joins TRBV5-1 to TRBJ2-3; 7 bases map to TRBD2. The CDR3 is 15 residues long. The V gene's germline CDR1 is SGHRS and CDR2 YFSETQ. J lost 0 bases, V lost 4 bases, and 5 bases had no gene match. Here the CDR3 reads CASSGSGSSTDTQYF. The CDR3 DNA follows: TGCGCCAGCAGCGGTAGCGGGTCTAGCACAGATACGCAGTATTTT.

V gene TRBV29-1 combines with J gene TRBJ1-1, with 7 bases matching TRBD1. V lost 6 bases to trimming and J lost 1 base; unmatched junction nucleotides: 5. This CDR3 has 13 amino acids. Germline CDR1 is SQVTM and CDR2 is ANQGSEA. This CDR3 reads CSVARQGNTEAFF. CDR3 DNA: TGCAGCGTAGCCCGACAGGGGAACACTGAAGCTTTCTTT.

V is TRBV5-1 and J is TRBJ2-4; 8 bases agree with TRBD1. The germline V gene has CDR1 SGHRS and CDR2 YFSETQ. The CDR3 consists of 14 residues. J gave up 6 bases and V 3 bases, and 5 bases lay outside the gene matches. CDR3 in DNA: TGCGCCAGCAGCTCAGGGACAGGATTAAACATTCAGTACTTC. This codes for CASSSGTGLNIQYF. The complete variable domain, with remaining parts taken from reference TRBV5-1 and TRBJ2-4, reads KAGVTQTPRYLIKTRGQQVTLSCSPISGHRSVSWYQQTPGQGLQFLFEYFSETQRNKGNFPGRFSGRQFSNSRSEMNVSTLELGDSALYLCASSSGTGLNIQYFGAGTRLSVL.